What follows is one TCR beta chain and its context. The entry originates in a study of blood T cell repertoires in COVID-19. In the study overall: Samples of COVID-19 (acute and convalescent) were obtained from the United States, Italy and Spain.

The data were produced by immunoSEQ multiplex PCR, yet TCRdb's version contains in-frame clones alone and is incomplete. Here the sample spans around 100,000 clones, approximately 92% being singletons. V was shortened by 1 base and J by 0 bases, with 10 bases between the two germline ends. CDR1 is MGHRA, CDR2 YSYEKL, per germline. This CDR3 contains 16 residues. The source is a man aged 50 to 59 with active COVID-19. Sequenced input: peripheral blood. The chain uses TRBV4-1 and TRBJ1-5, with D possibly TRBD1 on 5 matching bases. DNA of the CDR3: TGCGCCAGCAGCCAAGGGACATATAATAGCAATCAGCCCCAGCATTTT. It codes for CASSQGTYNSNQPQHF.